Shown below are 10 T cell receptor beta chains from a single sample sequenced in a study of control samples from healthy donors and cancer patients. TCRdb's table, derived via immunoSEQ multiplex PCR, lists solely in-frame clones and lacks some. The sample consists of about 75,000 clones, about four fifths of them appearing once. The sequencing input was blood. These receptor sequences come from a man aged 50-59 years in good health.

This clone showed up just a few times. The rearrangement uses TRBV5-4 and TRBJ1-2; TRBD1 matches at 10 bases. Germline V gene sequence: CDR1 SGHNT, CDR2 YYREEE (reference sequence). V dropped 3 bases and J dropped 2; count of bases not matched to a gene: 4. The CDR3 runs 15 residues. This chain's CDR3 is CASSSRGQGNYGYTF. Written as DNA, the CDR3 is TGTGCCAGCAGCTCCAGGGGACAGGGGAACTATGGCTACACCTTC.

The V call is TRBV11-3, the J call TRBJ2-3; D gene unclear. This CDR3 is 13 amino acids long. Germline values: CDR1 SGHNT, CDR2 YENEEA. Trimming left V 0 bases short and J 6 bases short, with 7 bases between. The CDR3 loop is CASSLDLQDTQYF. CDR3 DNA sequence: TGTGCCAGCAGCTTAGATTTGCAGGATACGCAGTATTTT. The full variable domain, rest sourced from reference TRBV11-3 and TRBJ2-3, is EAGVVQSPRYKIIEKKQPVAFWCNPISGHNTLYWYLQNLGQGPELLIRYENEEAVDDSQLPKDRFSAERLKGVDSTLKIQPAELGDSAVYLCASSLDLQDTQYFGPGTRLTVL.

The chain is built from TRBV11-3 and TRBJ2-5, with D unresolved. The V end lost 2 bases, the J end lost 10 bases, and 8 bases lay between the germline ends. CDR3 length: 11 residues. Germline V gene lookup returns CDR1 SGHNT and CDR2 YENEEA. DNA for the CDR3: TGTGCCAGCAGCTTATTGGAGCGCCAGTACTTC. Its translation is CASSLLERQYF.

This clone was seen a few times. The chain has TRBV11-3 and TRBJ2-6; D is unclear. Deletions cut 5 bases from V and 1 base from J, with 9 bases between. Looked up from germline, CDR1 is SGHNT and CDR2 is YENEEA. The CDR3 spans 15 residues. The DNA of the CDR3 is TGTGCCAGCAGCACGTATGTTTCTGGGGCCAACGTCCTGACTTTC. Its translation is CASSTYVSGANVLTF.

The J gene is TRBJ2-2, the V gene TRBV4-2; D may be TRBD2 (7 bases). Germline V gene sequence: CDR1 LGHNA, CDR2 YNFKEQ. The CDR3 totals 15 residues. V lost 1 base, J lost 4 bases, and 10 bases lay in between. CDR3 amino acids: CASSQVGGGTGELFF. For the CDR3, the DNA is TGTGCCAGCAGCCAAGTAGGGGGGGGCACCGGGGAGCTGTTTTTT.

V gene TRBV2 combines with J gene TRBJ1-5, with D uncertain. Trimming pared 6 bases from V and 7 bases from J, leaving 7 bases between. CDR1 is SNHLY and CDR2 is FYNNEI in the germline V gene. The CDR3 totals 11 residues. In DNA, the CDR3 is TGTGCCAGCAGACAAGAACAGCCCCAGCATTTT. It codes for CASRQEQPQHF.

The chain employs TRBV2 and TRBJ2-1; TRBD1 might be the D (5 bases). This CDR3 comprises 12 residues. Trimming removed 8 bases from V and 9 bases from J, with 14 bases in between. Per germline, CDR1 SNHLY and CDR2 FYNNEI. CDR3 in DNA: TGTGCCAGCGGCCTGGATCAGGGTGAGCAGTTCTTC. This gives the protein CASGLDQGEQFF.

The chain recombines TRBV7-2 with TRBJ2-2, with D maybe TRBD1 (5 bases). Germline V gives CDR1 SGHTA, CDR2 FQGNSA. The V end lost 8 bases, the J end lost 0 bases, and 13 bases lay between the germline ends. The CDR3 runs to 15 residues. CDR3: CASGSGAANTGELFF. The CDR3 region has the DNA TGTGCCAGCGGTTCTGGGGCGGCGAACACCGGGGAGCTGTTTTTT.

The V call is TRBV2, the J call TRBJ2-5, with 13 nucleotides matching TRBD2. Losses at the gene ends were 10 bases for V and 1 base for J; bases not matched to a gene: 9. The CDR3 is made up of 16 amino acids. Germline CDR1 is SNHLY and CDR2 is FYNNEI. The CDR3 sequence is CAITGTSGTSQETQYF. The CDR3 nucleotides are TGTGCCATCACCGGGACTAGCGGGACATCCCAAGAGACCCAGTACTTC.

This chain joins TRBV27 and TRBJ2-5; D gene ambiguous. Germline CDR1 MNHEY, CDR2 SMNVEV (reference sequence). V was trimmed by 6 bases and J by 1 base, leaving 15 bases between them. CDR3 length: 15 amino acids. CDR3 sequence (DNA): TGTGCCAGCAGCAAACGGCCGGGCCTCCAAGAGACCCAGTACTTC. Protein sequence: CASSKRPGLQETQYF.